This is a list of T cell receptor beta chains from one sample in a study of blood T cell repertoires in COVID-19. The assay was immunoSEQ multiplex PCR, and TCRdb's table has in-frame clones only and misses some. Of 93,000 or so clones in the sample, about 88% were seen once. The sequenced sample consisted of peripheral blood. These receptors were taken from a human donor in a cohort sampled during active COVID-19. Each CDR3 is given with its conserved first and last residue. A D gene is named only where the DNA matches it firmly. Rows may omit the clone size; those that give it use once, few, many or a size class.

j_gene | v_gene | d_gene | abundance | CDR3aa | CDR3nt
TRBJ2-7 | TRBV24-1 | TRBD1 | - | CATSEGTGIDEQYF | TGTGCCACCAGTGAGGGGACAGGGATAGACGAGCAGTACTTC
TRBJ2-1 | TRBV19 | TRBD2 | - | CASSSWGGGLTYNEQFF | TGTGCCAGTAGCTCCTGGGGGGGAGGTTTGACCTACAATGAGCAGTTCTTC
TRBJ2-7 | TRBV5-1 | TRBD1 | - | CASSLTGGAGYEQYF | TGCGCCAGCAGCTTGACAGGGGGCGCAGGATACGAGCAGTACTTC
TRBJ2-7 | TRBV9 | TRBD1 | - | CASSVGAGTAPYEQYF | TGTGCCAGCAGCGTAGGGGCCGGGACAGCTCCCTACGAGCAGTACTTC
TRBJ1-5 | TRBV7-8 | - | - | CASSSFIGSQPQHF | TGTGCCAGCAGCTCCTTTATCGGGAGTCAGCCCCAGCATTTT
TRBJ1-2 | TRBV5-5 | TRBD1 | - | CASSLSTGQGGYGYTF | TGTGCCAGCAGCTTGTCCACCGGACAGGGAGGCTATGGCTACACCTTC
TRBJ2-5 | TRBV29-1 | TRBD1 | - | CSVDRQGYETQYF | TGCAGCGTTGACCGACAGGGTTACGAGACCCAGTACTTC
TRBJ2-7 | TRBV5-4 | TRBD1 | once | CASSPGTGSVREKQYF | TGTGCCAGCAGCCCCGGGACAGGGAGCGTACGTGAGAAGCAGTACTTC
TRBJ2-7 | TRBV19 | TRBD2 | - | CASTPGASGSYEQYF | TGTGCCAGTACCCCTGGGGCTAGCGGGTCCTACGAGCAGTACTTC
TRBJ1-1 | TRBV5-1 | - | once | CASSLEGSRGRTEAFF | TGCGCCAGCAGCTTGGAAGGGTCCAGGGGTCGGACTGAAGCTTTCTTT
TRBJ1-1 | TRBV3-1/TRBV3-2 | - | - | CASSQDLRTEEAFF | TGTGCCAGCAGCCAAGACCTTAGGACAGAAGAAGCTTTCTTT
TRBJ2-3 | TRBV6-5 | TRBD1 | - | CASSSGGQGLDTQYF | TGTGCCAGCAGTTCAGGTGGACAGGGTTTAGATACGCAGTATTTT
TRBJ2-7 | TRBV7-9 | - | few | CASSPVGAEQYF | TGTGCCAGCAGCCCCGTGGGGGCCGAGCAGTACTTC
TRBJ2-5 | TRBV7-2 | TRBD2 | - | CASSLATLAGVETQYF | TGTGCCAGCAGCTTAGCCACTCTAGCGGGGGTGGAGACCCAGTACTTC
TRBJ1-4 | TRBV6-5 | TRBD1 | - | CASNGQGSEKLFF | TGTGCCAGCAACGGACAGGGCTCTGAAAAACTGTTTTTT
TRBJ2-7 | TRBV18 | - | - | CASSLSMTSPEQYF | TGTGCCAGCTCACTAAGTATGACATCTCCCGAGCAGTACTTC
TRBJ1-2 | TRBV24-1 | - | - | CATSDAVHYGYTF | TGTGCCACCAGTGACGCGGTGCACTATGGCTACACCTTC
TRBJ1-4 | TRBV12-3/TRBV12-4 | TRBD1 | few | CASRGQGTEKLFF | TGTGCCAGCAGAGGACAGGGGACTGAAAAACTGTTTTTT
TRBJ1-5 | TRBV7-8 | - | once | CASSPRAPGEPQHF | TGTGCCAGCAGCCCTCGGGCCCCGGGGGAGCCCCAGCATTTT
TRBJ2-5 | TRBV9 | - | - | CASSAGLEETQYF | TGTGCCAGCAGCGCCGGACTGGAAGAGACCCAGTACTTC
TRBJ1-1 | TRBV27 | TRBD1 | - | CASSWVDRANTEAFF | TGTGCCAGCAGTTGGGTAGACAGGGCCAACACTGAAGCTTTCTTT
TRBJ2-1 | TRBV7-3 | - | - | CASSLTAQGLYNEQFF | TGTGCCAGCAGCTTAACGGCCCAGGGGCTCTACAATGAGCAGTTCTTC
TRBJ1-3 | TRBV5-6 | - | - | CASSLGPVSGNTIYF | TGTGCCAGCAGCCTGGGGCCCGTCTCTGGAAACACCATATATTTT
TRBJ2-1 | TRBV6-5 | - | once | CASSRDETGWNEQFF | TGTGCCAGCAGCCGCGACGAGACGGGATGGAATGAGCAGTTCTTC
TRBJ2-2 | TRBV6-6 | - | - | CASRTDTNTGELFF | TGTGCCAGCAGAACGGACACGAACACCGGGGAGCTGTTTTTT
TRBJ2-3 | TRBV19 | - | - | CASSIPFYTQYF | TGTGCCAGTAGTATCCCCTTCTATACGCAGTATTTT
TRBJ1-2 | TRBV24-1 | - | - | CATSDPTDGSSVGYTF | TGTGCCACCAGTGACCCAACTGACGGGAGCAGCGTTGGCTACACCTTC
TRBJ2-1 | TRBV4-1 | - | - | CASSQVGQGTYNEQFF | TGCGCCAGCAGCCAAGTAGGGCAGGGGACCTACAATGAGCAGTTCTTC
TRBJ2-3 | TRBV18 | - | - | CASSPGGLRTDTQYF | TGTGCCAGCTCACCAGGGGGACTCCGGACAGATACGCAGTATTTT
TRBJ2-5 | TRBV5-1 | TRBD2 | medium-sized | CASSLELAGTEGETQYF | TGCGCCAGCAGCTTGGAACTAGCGGGGACCGAGGGAGAGACCCAGTACTTC
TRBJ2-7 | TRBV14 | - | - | CASSQGDGATYEQYF | TGTGCCAGCAGCCAAGGAGATGGAGCGACCTACGAGCAGTACTTC
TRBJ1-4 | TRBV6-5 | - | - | CASKGFGEKLFF | TGTGCCAGCAAGGGGTTTGGAGAAAAACTGTTTTTT
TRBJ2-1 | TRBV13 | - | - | CASSLGGAEQFF | TGTGCCAGCAGCTTAGGGGGGGCGGAGCAGTTCTTC
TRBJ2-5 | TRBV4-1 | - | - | CASSQESDVKGETQYF | TGCGCCAGCAGCCAAGAATCGGACGTAAAGGGGGAGACCCAGTACTTC
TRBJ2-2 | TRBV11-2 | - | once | CASSLVRGNTGELFF | TGTGCCAGCAGCTTAGTCAGGGGGAACACCGGGGAGCTGTTTTTT
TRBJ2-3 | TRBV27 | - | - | CASSLDWTDTQYF | TGTGCCAGCAGTTTAGACTGGACAGATACGCAGTATTTT
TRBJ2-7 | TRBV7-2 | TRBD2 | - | CASSLRLAGVYEQYF | TGTGCCAGCAGCCTAAGACTAGCGGGGGTGTACGAGCAGTACTTC
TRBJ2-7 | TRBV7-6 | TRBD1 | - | CASSGPGQGAQLTTYEQYF | TGTGCCAGCAGCGGGCCGGGACAGGGGGCTCAGCTGACGACCTACGAGCAGTACTTC
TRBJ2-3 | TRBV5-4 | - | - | CASSFAGLTDTQYF | TGTGCCAGCAGCTTCGCGGGGCTCACAGATACGCAGTATTTT
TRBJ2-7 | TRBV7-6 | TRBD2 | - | CASSHTSGSSYEQYF | TGTGCCAGCAGCCACACTAGCGGGAGCTCCTACGAGCAGTACTTC
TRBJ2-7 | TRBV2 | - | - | CASNDHGSYEQYF | TGTGCCAGCAACGACCACGGGTCCTACGAGCAGTACTTC
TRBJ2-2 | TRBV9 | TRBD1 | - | CASSVTSPGTGDGELFF | TGTGCCAGCAGCGTTACTAGCCCCGGGACAGGGGACGGGGAGCTGTTTTTT
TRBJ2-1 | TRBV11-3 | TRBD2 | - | CASSPRAGGYMVNEQFF | TGTGCCAGCAGCCCCCGGGCGGGAGGATATATGGTCAATGAGCAGTTCTTC
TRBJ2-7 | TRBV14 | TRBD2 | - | CASSQVPVAGDEQYF | TGTGCCAGCAGCCAAGTACCGGTAGCGGGAGACGAGCAGTACTTC
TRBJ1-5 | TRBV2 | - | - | CASSRRGGFGRPQHF | TGTGCCAGCAGCCGACGCGGTGGTTTTGGTCGGCCCCAGCATTTT
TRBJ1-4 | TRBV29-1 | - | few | CSAISGATNEKLFF | TGCAGCGCCATTTCGGGGGCAACTAATGAAAAACTGTTTTTT
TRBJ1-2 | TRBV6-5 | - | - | CASSEPGRDYGYTF | TGTGCCAGCAGCGAGCCCGGGAGGGACTATGGCTACACCTTC
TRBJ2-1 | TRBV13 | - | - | CASSLPSSYNEQFF | TGTGCCAGCAGCTTACCGAGCTCCTACAATGAGCAGTTCTTC
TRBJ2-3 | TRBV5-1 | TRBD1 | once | CASRTMTGGDTQYF | TGCGCCAGCAGAACAATGACAGGGGGAGATACGCAGTATTTT
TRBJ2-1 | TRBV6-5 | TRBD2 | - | CASKPAGTANNEQFF | TGTGCCAGCAAACCAGCGGGAACCGCTAACAATGAGCAGTTCTTC
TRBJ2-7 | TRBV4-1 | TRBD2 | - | CASSQDELAGAYEQYF | TGCGCCAGCAGCCAAGATGAGCTAGCGGGAGCCTACGAGCAGTACTTC
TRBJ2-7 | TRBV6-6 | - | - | CASSYPRTARSYEQYF | TGTGCCAGCAGTTACCCTCGGACAGCCCGCTCCTACGAGCAGTACTTC
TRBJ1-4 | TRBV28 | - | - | CASSHSLGGSEKLFF | TGTGCCAGCAGTCACAGTTTGGGAGGGTCTGAAAAACTGTTTTTT
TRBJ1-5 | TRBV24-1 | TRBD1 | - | CATAPGQNNQPQHF | TGTGCCACCGCACCGGGACAGAACAATCAGCCCCAGCATTTT